These 13 T cell receptor beta chains were all obtained from the same sample, sequenced in a study of cytomegalovirus exposure and HLA in healthy donors. PCR was performed using 60 Vbeta and 13 Jbeta primers. The assay was immunoSEQ multiplex PCR, and TCRdb's table has in-frame clones only and misses some. The table shows about 180,000 clones, with about four fifths occurring only once. Sequencing was done on a sample of PBMCs. Receptor source: a male donor in good health and CMV-seronegative.

The V gene is TRBV30, the J gene TRBJ1-2; D gene ambiguous. The CDR3 covers 12 residues. Germline V gene lookup returns CDR1 GTSNPN and CDR2 SVGIG (reference sequence). V was cut by 7 bases and J by 3 bases, with 12 bases left in between. DNA of the CDR3: TGTGCCTTGGGCGACGGGGACTATGGCTACACCTTC. Encoded protein: CALGDGDYGYTF.

The chain has TRBV7-8 and TRBJ2-7; possible D gene TRBD2, 7 bases. Germline lookup yields CDR1 SGHVS and CDR2 FQNEAQ. V lost 5 bases, J lost 3 bases, and 14 bases lay in between. The CDR3 extends over 14 amino acids. CDR3 in DNA: TGTGCCAGCAGCCCCCGGGGGGCAGGCTACGAGCAGTACTTC. This translates into CASSPRGAGYEQYF.

This chain uses TRBV19 with TRBJ1-5, with 9 bases fitting TRBD1. Germline V CDR1 and CDR2: LNHDA, SQIVND (reference sequence). V lost 5 bases to trimming and J lost 7 bases; unmatched junction nucleotides: 6. The length of the CDR3 is 14 residues. CDR3 DNA sequence: TGTGCCAGTAGTTGGGGACAGGGTCGACAGCCCCAGCATTTT. Translated, it gives CASSWGQGRQPQHF.

The table lists this clone with a few counts. The V call is TRBV7-2, the J call TRBJ2-1; possibly TRBD2 for D (5 bases). This CDR3 region has 18 residues. V lost 2 bases to trimming and J lost 3 bases, with 20 bases between them. Germline CDR1 and CDR2: SGHTA and FQGNSA. Written as DNA, the CDR3 is TGTGCCAGCAGCTTATTATTAAGTGGGCGGGCTAGCTACAATGAGCAGTTCTTC. It encodes CASSLLLSGRASYNEQFF.

The V and J genes are TRBV2 and TRBJ2-2; 8 nucleotides match TRBD1. CDR1 SNHLY and CDR2 FYNNEI come from the germline V gene. The CDR3 sequence is 14 residues long. V lost 9 bases and J lost 0; bases outside the gene matches: 3. The CDR3 region has the DNA TGTGCCAGAGGGACAGGAACGAACACCGGGGAGCTGTTTTTT. This sequence encodes CARGTGTNTGELFF.

The chain uses TRBV5-5 and TRBJ2-1, with D possibly TRBD2 on 6 matching bases. The CDR3 totals 17 residues. CDR1 is SGHKS, CDR2 YYEKEE, per germline (reference sequence). V lost 1 base to trimming and J lost 7 bases, with 21 bases between them. Here the CDR3 reads CASSLPAASAQRNEQFF. The CDR3 DNA follows: TGTGCCAGCAGCTTGCCCGCCGCTAGCGCCCAAAGGAATGAGCAGTTCTTC.

This rearrangement joins TRBV6-1 to TRBJ1-1; D is perhaps TRBD1 (6 bases). The CDR3 totals 14 residues. Germline CDR1 is MNHNS and CDR2 is SASEGT. The V gene lost 8 bases and the J gene lost 8 bases, with 21 bases spanning the gap. The CDR3 region is CASGAGGERREAFF. The CDR3 DNA sequence: TGTGCCAGCGGGGCGGGGGGCGAACGTCGGGAAGCTTTCTTT.

This clone was found once. A junction boundary mismatches the germline segment, possibly from a read error. The V call is TRBV9, the J call TRBJ1-2; D remains unclear. CDR1 and CDR2 from the germline V gene are SGDLS and YYNGEE. This CDR3 is 13 amino acids long. CDR3 in amino acids: CVSSQTENYGYTF. Here the CDR3 DNA reads TGTGTCAGCAGCCAAACAGAGAACTATGGCTACACCTTC.

The chain employs TRBV5-1 and TRBJ1-6; 8 bases agree with TRBD1. Germline-derived CDR1 and CDR2 are SGHRS and YFSETQ. The CDR3 sequence is 16 residues long. Germline trimming cut 3 bases from V and 0 bases from J; bases unmatched to any gene: 2. In DNA form, the CDR3 reads TGCGCCAGCAGCTGGACAGGGAGCTCCTATAATTCACCCCTCCACTTT. Protein product: CASSWTGSSYNSPLHF.

As DNA, the CDR3 is TGTGCCATCAGATTGCGGGGGGTTGACACTGAAGCTTTCTTT. It is translated as CAIRLRGVDTEAFF. The rearrangement joins TRBV10-3 to TRBJ1-1, with D perhaps TRBD1 (5 bases). The CDR3 contains 14 residues. CDR1 is ENHRY and CDR2 is SYGVKD in the germline V gene. The V end was cut by 6 bases, the J end by 3 bases, with 14 bases between.

About this clone itself: The sample contains more than one DNA sequence encoding this CDR3. The chain employs TRBV7-9 and TRBJ1-5; 7 bases agree with TRBD1. Losses at the gene ends were 1 base for V and 4 bases for J; bases not matched to a gene: 1. Germline V lookup: CDR1 SEHNR, CDR2 FQNEAQ (reference sequence). The CDR3 length is 14 residues. The CDR3 region is CASSLDRGNQPQHF. CDR3 nucleotide sequence: TGTGCCAGCAGCTTAGACAGGGGTAATCAGCCCCAGCATTTT.

This chain uses TRBV11-2 with TRBJ1-2; D is unclear. Trimming stripped 4 bases from V and 6 bases from J, with 12 bases between. The CDR3 has 13 amino acids. Germline assignment: CDR1 SGHAT and CDR2 FQNNGV. The CDR3 coding sequence is TGTGCCAGCAGCTCTAGACGGGTTCATGGCTACACCTTC. Protein: CASSSRRVHGYTF.

The chain uses TRBV9 and TRBJ1-6, with TRBD1 as a possible D gene (5 bases). CDR3 length equals 14 residues. With 3 bases removed from V and 7 bases from J, the gap between germline ends came to 11 bases. Germline-derived CDR1 and CDR2 are SGDLS and YYNGEE. CDR3 sequence: CASSAGGRNSPLHF. DNA of the CDR3: TGTGCCAGCAGCGCCGGGGGTCGGAATTCACCCCTCCACTTT.